A single sample gave rise to the 8 T cell receptor beta chains below, sequenced in a study of graft-versus-host responses after intestinal transplantation. The antigens of these receptors remain unknown. Some clones are missing from TCRdb's copy, which holds only in-frame ones; the method was immunoSEQ multiplex PCR. Of 80,000 to 100,000 clones listed, 85% to 90% are singletons. The material sequenced was unstimulated CD4+ T cells sorted from spleen or lymph node cells, taken before intestinal transplant. The receptors were gathered from a human donor who received an intestinal transplant.

This rearrangement joins TRBV19 to TRBJ2-7, with D possibly TRBD2 on 5 matching bases. V lost 2 bases and J lost 6, with 14 bases in between. Germline CDR1 and CDR2: LNHDA and SQIVND (reference sequence). There are 14 residues in the CDR3. In DNA form, the CDR3 reads TGTGCCAGTAGTATAACGGGCCGGGATGGCGAGCAGTACTTC. It yields the protein CASSITGRDGEQYF.

The table lists this clone with a count of one. V gene TRBV28 combines with J gene TRBJ2-5; 11 positions match TRBD1. V trimming: 4 bases; J trimming: 3 bases; junction bases outside the gene matches: 4. Germline lookup yields CDR1 MDHEN and CDR2 SYDVKM. This CDR3 spans 15 amino acids. The CDR3 DNA reads as TGTGCCAGCAGTTCACCGGGACAGGGGGAAGAGACCCAGTACTTC. Amino acids: CASSSPGQGEETQYF.

DNA of the CDR3: TGCGCCAGCAGCTCACAGGGGGCTGGCGGGGAGCTGTTTTTT. Encoded protein: CASSSQGAGGELFF. V usage is TRBV5-1 and J usage is TRBJ2-2; 9 bases line up with TRBD1. This CDR3 has 14 residues. Looked up from germline, CDR1 is SGHRS and CDR2 is YFSETQ. Trimming cost V 3 bases and J 7 bases; bases outside gene matches: 4.

This chain connects TRBV4-1 to TRBJ1-1; 7 nucleotides line up with TRBD1. The CDR3 length is 14 residues. Germline values: CDR1 MGHRA, CDR2 YSYEKL. V gave up 1 base and J gave up 2 bases; unmatched junction bases: 1. The DNA of the CDR3 is TGCGCCAGCAGCCAAGGACAGGGAAACACTGAAGCTTTCTTT. This gives the protein CASSQGQGNTEAFF.

The chain employs TRBV9 and TRBJ1-5, with D maybe TRBD1 (6 bases). Trimming shortened V by 0 bases and J by 1 base, and 14 bases separated the two germline ends. Germline V gene data show CDR1 as SGDLS and CDR2 as YYNGEE. The CDR3 spans 17 residues. The DNA for the CDR3 is TGTGCCAGCAGCGTAGGGGCAGGGGCTTGGAGCAATCAGCCCCAGCATTTT. Amino acids: CASSVGAGAWSNQPQHF.

This clone was observed once. V gene TRBV7-6 combines with J gene TRBJ1-3; 7 bases align to TRBD1. Germline lookup yields CDR1 SGHVS and CDR2 FNYEAQ. The CDR3 is made up of 17 amino acids. Trimming removed 4 bases from V and 4 bases from J; junction bases left unmatched: 13. The CDR3 DNA sequence: TGTGCCAGCAGCTCCGGCAACACAGGGGAGTCCGGAAACACCATATATTTT. This translates into CASSSGNTGESGNTIYF.

The genes are TRBV19 and TRBJ1-5; D gene ambiguous. The CDR3 length is 15 residues. Germline V gene data show CDR1 as LNHDA and CDR2 as SQIVND (reference sequence). The V and J ends lost 1 base and 3 bases respectively, with 10 bases between them. CDR3 sequence (DNA): TGTGCCAGTAGTATAGTTTTGGGCAACAATCAGCCCCAGCATTTT. Protein sequence: CASSIVLGNNQPQHF.

V and J are TRBV6-5 and TRBJ2-5, with 7 bases that match TRBD1. Per germline, CDR1 MNHEY and CDR2 SVGAGI. This CDR3 comprises 16 residues. V shed 0 bases and J 2 bases; nucleotides not matched to a gene: 6. The CDR3 protein is CASSYSFTGAQETQYF. CDR3 sequence (DNA): TGTGCCAGCAGTTACTCGTTCACAGGGGCGCAAGAGACCCAGTACTTC.